This TCR beta chain originates from a study of beta chain features in type 1 diabetes. As for the study in general: Taken together, all samples contributed some 98 million examined sorted cells. Study-level results: Across all four CD4+ subsets, people with type 1 diabetes showed modestly shorter TCRB CDR3s.

Cells sorted by CD45RO/CCR7/CD25/CD127/CD95/CD27 comprised CD4+ naive, central memory, regulatory and stem cell-like memory cells. With respect to this clone: What it binds is unknown. Given a much more abundant clone one base away, this may be a read error.

Isolated RNA was reverse transcribed in full, so expressed TCRB transcripts were sequenced. Produced via immunoSEQ multiplex PCR; TCRdb's table is partial and in-frame only. The table shows a few hundred thousand clones, with around 12% occurring only once. The CDR3 has 12 residues. Trimming left V 5 bases short and J 6 bases short, with 11 bases between. Germline V CDR1 and CDR2: SEHNR, FQNEAQ (reference sequence). V usage is TRBV7-9 and J usage is TRBJ2-7; the D gene is possibly TRBD1 (6 bases). This receptor was identified in a man between 18 and 29 years old in good health. The sequencing sample was made of naive CD4+ T cells from blood. The CDR3 bases are TGTGCCAGCAGCGCACAGGGTGGCGAGCAGTACTTC. This encodes CASSAQGGEQYF.